Below are 22 T cell receptor beta chains sequenced from a single sample in a study of T cell responses to AZD1222 COVID-19 vaccine. Some clones are missing from TCRdb's copy, which holds only in-frame ones; the method was immunoSEQ multiplex PCR. This table has roughly 200,000 clones, roughly 94% appearing once. This sample comprised peripheral blood, obtained 28 days after the second dose of the MenACWY control vaccine. The receptors here all came from an adult who received the MenACWY meningococcal vaccine as a control.

The gene calls are TRBV5-4 and TRBJ2-5, with 11 positions matching TRBD2. The J segment lost 3 bases and the V segment lost 0 bases, leaving 10 bases of the junction unmatched. In germline, CDR1 is SGHNT, CDR2 YYREEE (reference sequence). The CDR3 extends over 18 amino acids. CDR3 residues: CASSLAASGGRKKETQYF. CDR3 sequence (DNA): TGTGCCAGCAGCTTGGCGGCTAGCGGGGGGCGGAAGAAAGAGACCCAGTACTTC. Full variable domain (outside the CDR3, taken from reference TRBV5-4 and TRBJ2-5): ETGVTQSPTHLIKTRGQQVTLRCSSQSGHNTVSWYQQALGQGPQFIFQYYREEENGRGNFPPRFSGLQFPNYSSELNVNALELDDSALYLCASSLAASGGRKKETQYFGPGTRLLVL.

The chain uses TRBV5-4 and TRBJ2-2; tentatively, D is TRBD1 (8 bases). The CDR3 has 15 residues. The ends were cut back, 4 bases at V and 5 bases at J, with 15 bases in the middle. The V gene's germline CDR1 is SGHNT and CDR2 YYREEE (reference sequence). DNA of the CDR3: TGTGCCAGCAGCAGCGGGACAGGAGGAACCGGGGAGCTGTTTTTT. Its translation: CASSSGTGGTGELFF.

J is TRBJ1-1 and V is TRBV20-1; D unclear. The length of the CDR3 is 12 residues. Germline lookup yields CDR1 DFQATT and CDR2 SNEGSKA (reference sequence). Deletions cut 3 bases from V and 5 bases from J, with 10 bases between. CDR3 residues: CSASREGTEAFF. The CDR3 bases are TGCAGTGCTAGTAGGGAAGGAACTGAAGCTTTCTTT.

The chain employs TRBV7-2 and TRBJ2-1, with D possibly TRBD2 on 5 matching bases. This CDR3 has 16 residues. Looked up from germline, CDR1 is SGHTA and CDR2 is FQGNSA. Trimming took 4 bases from V and 2 from J, leaving 15 bases between them. The CDR3 DNA follows: TGTGCCAGCAGCTCCCGATTTGTGGGAGCCTACAATGAGCAGTTCTTC. Its translation: CASSSRFVGAYNEQFF.

The rearrangement links TRBV4-2 to TRBJ2-7; no clear D. Trimming cost V 0 bases and J 3 bases, with 12 bases left between them. Germline loops: CDR1 LGHNA, CDR2 YNFKEQ. The CDR3 has 15 amino acids. CDR3 sequence (DNA): TGTGCCAGCAGCCAAGATCCTACATCTGTCTACGAGCAGTACTTC. This translates into CASSQDPTSVYEQYF.

This chain uses TRBV24-1 with TRBJ2-1; TRBD1 is a possible D gene (6 bases). CDR1 and CDR2 (germline): KGHDR, SFDVKD. CDR3 length: 16 amino acids. With 0 bases removed from V and 5 bases from J, the gap between germline ends came to 13 bases. CDR3 protein: CATSDLGQGNHNEQFF. The CDR3, as DNA: TGTGCCACCAGTGATTTGGGGCAGGGGAACCACAATGAGCAGTTCTTC.

The V gene is TRBV6-5, the J gene TRBJ1-6; D is possibly TRBD1 (5 bases). Trimming shortened V by 6 bases and J by 9 bases, and 15 bases separated the two germline ends. The CDR3 contains 14 residues. Looked up from germline, CDR1 is MNHEY and CDR2 is SVGAGI. Here the CDR3 DNA reads TGTGCCAGCAGACGTACCACCCAGGGTTCACCCCTCCACTTT. Translating it yields CASRRTTQGSPLHF.

The chain uses TRBV27 and TRBJ1-1; D is undetermined. V was clipped by 3 bases and J by 11 bases, with 7 bases between them. This CDR3 spans 10 amino acids. The germline V gene has CDR1 MNHEY and CDR2 SMNVEV (reference sequence). CDR3 DNA: TGTGCCAGCAGTTTGGGCTGGGCTTTCTTT. This translates into CASSLGWAFF.

The rearrangement joins TRBV4-2 to TRBJ2-7, with D perhaps matching TRBD1 or TRBD2 (5 bases each). Germline V lookup: CDR1 LGHNA, CDR2 YNFKEQ. The CDR3 length is 14 residues. With 1 base removed from V and 6 bases from J, the gap between germline ends came to 13 bases. DNA of the CDR3: TGTGCCAGCAGCCAAGCTTCGGGGCCGAGCGAGCAGTACTTC. It yields the protein CASSQASGPSEQYF.

The gene calls are TRBV14 and TRBJ2-7; D is perhaps TRBD1 (6 bases). Trimming shortened V by 4 bases and J by 6 bases, and 13 bases separated the two germline ends. Germline V gives CDR1 SGHDN, CDR2 FVKESK. The CDR3 is made up of 13 amino acids. In DNA form, the CDR3 reads TGTGCCAGCAGCCTCAAGATCAGGGGCGAGCAGTACTTC. This translates into CASSLKIRGEQYF.

The V call is TRBV7-9, the J call TRBJ1-1; TRBD1 aligns across 8 bases. J gave up 6 bases and V 1 base, and 4 bases lay outside the gene matches. In germline, CDR1 is SEHNR, CDR2 FQNEAQ (reference sequence). The length of the CDR3 is 14 residues. The CDR3 here is CASSLGDRSAEAFF. CDR3 nucleotides: TGTGCCAGCAGCTTAGGGGACAGGTCCGCTGAAGCTTTCTTT. The full variable domain, its missing parts supplied by reference TRBV7-9 and TRBJ1-1, is DTGVSQNPRHKITKRGQNVTFRCDPISEHNRLYWYRQTLGQGPEFLTYFQNEAQLEKSRLLSDRFSAERPKGSFSTLEIQRTEQGDSAMYLCASSLGDRSAEAFFGQGTRLTVV.

Only one count was recorded for this clone. The V gene is TRBV2, the J gene TRBJ2-5; 8 bases are shared with TRBD2. Losses at the gene ends were 4 bases for V and 3 bases for J; bases not matched to a gene: 4. The germline V gene has CDR1 SNHLY and CDR2 FYNNEI. This CDR3 has 14 amino acids. The CDR3 spells CASSGLAQEETQYF. CDR3 bases: TGTGCCAGCAGTGGACTAGCGCAAGAAGAGACCCAGTACTTC. Combining the CDR3 with reference TRBV2 and TRBJ2-5 gives the whole variable domain EPEVTQTPSHQVTQMGQEVILRCVPISNHLYFYWYRQILGQKVEFLVSFYNNEISEKSEIFDDQFSVERPDGSNFTLKIRSTKLEDSAMYFCASSGLAQEETQYFGPGTRLLVL.

This rearrangement joins TRBV28 to TRBJ1-5, with D possibly TRBD1 on 6 matching bases. Germline V CDR1 and CDR2: MDHEN, SYDVKM. V shed 1 base and J shed 1 base, with 11 bases lying between them. The CDR3 loop spans 16 amino acids. The CDR3 here is CASSLSSGGSNQPQHF. The CDR3 bases are TGTGCCAGCAGTTTATCTTCGGGGGGCAGCAATCAGCCCCAGCATTTT. Together with reference TRBV28 and TRBJ1-5, the CDR3 gives the full variable domain: DVKVTQSSRYLVKRTGEKVFLECVQDMDHENMFWYRQDPGLGLRLIYFSYDVKMKEKGDIPEGYSVSREKKERFSLILESASTNQTSMYLCASSLSSGGSNQPQHFGDGTRLSIL.

Here the CDR3 DNA reads TGTGCCAGCAGTATTAGTCACAATGAGCAGTTCTTC. Its translation: CASSISHNEQFF. This rearrangement joins TRBV2 to TRBJ2-1; D is unclear. CDR1 and CDR2 (germline): SNHLY, FYNNEI. Trimming took off 5 bases at V and 5 bases at J, with 7 bases between the two ends. The CDR3 consists of 12 residues.

This clone was picked up one time. This chain links TRBV18 with TRBJ2-7; D is unclear. V was shortened by 2 bases and J by 0 bases, with 11 bases between the two germline ends. Per germline, CDR1 KGHSH and CDR2 LQKENI. This CDR3 is built from 15 residues. The CDR3 bases are TGTGCCAGCTCACCAGGGTCAGCGAGCTCCTACGAGCAGTACTTC. Protein: CASSPGSASSYEQYF.

The J gene is TRBJ1-2, the V gene TRBV6-2 or TRBV6-3, with D possibly matching TRBD1 (6 bases). The CDR3 totals 13 residues. Germline-derived CDR1 and CDR2 are MNHEY and SVGEGT. V gave up 3 bases and J gave up 2 bases, with 7 bases separating them. The CDR3 region has the DNA TGTGCCAGCAGTTATGGACAGAACTATGGCTACACCTTC. Amino acid sequence: CASSYGQNYGYTF.

The chain employs TRBV6-5 and TRBJ2-3, with no clear D. Germline CDR1 is MNHEY and CDR2 is SVGAGI. V lost 6 bases and J 2 bases, leaving 9 bases between the germline ends. The CDR3 totals 13 residues. CDR3 nucleotides: TGTGCCAGCAGGCCGGGTCCCACAGATACGCAGTATTTT. This gives the protein CASRPGPTDTQYF.

The CDR3 protein is CASSYSIGEAFF. Written as DNA, the CDR3 is TGTGCCAGCAGTTACTCGATCGGGGAAGCTTTCTTT. The chain couples TRBV6-2 or TRBV6-3 to TRBJ1-1; D not certain. This CDR3 region has 12 residues. Trimming shortened V by 0 bases and J by 8 bases, and 7 bases separated the two germline ends. CDR1 and CDR2 (germline): MNHEY, SVGEGT.

The genes are TRBV15 and TRBJ2-3; TRBD1 or TRBD2 may be the D gene (5 bases each). V dropped 1 base and J dropped 5 bases, with 13 bases sitting between them. CDR1 is LNHNV and CDR2 is YYDKDF in the germline V gene (reference sequence). The CDR3 sequence is 15 residues long. In nucleotides, the CDR3 is TGTGCCACCAGCAGAGGACAAGACAGCGGAGATACGCAGTATTTT. This codes for CATSRGQDSGDTQYF.

The rearrangement joins TRBV28 to TRBJ2-6; a weak D match, TRBD1 (6 bases). The germline gives CDR1 MDHEN, CDR2 SYDVKM. The CDR3 has 16 residues. The ends were cut back, 4 bases at V and 2 bases at J, with 12 bases in the middle. The DNA of the CDR3 is TGTGCCAGCAGTTCGATCCCAGGGGCTGGGGCCAACGTCCTGACTTTC. The encoded protein is CASSSIPGAGANVLTF.

The genes are TRBV2 and TRBJ2-7; 8 positions agree with TRBD1. Germline CDR1 is SNHLY and CDR2 is FYNNEI. The CDR3 consists of 13 residues. V trimming: 7 bases; J trimming: 4 bases; junction bases outside the gene matches: 6. The DNA for the CDR3 is TGTGCCAGCATCCTCGGACAGGGTTACGAGCAGTACTTC. Protein product: CASILGQGYEQYF.

The chain combines TRBV27 with TRBJ2-7; 7 bases are shared with TRBD2. Germline V gene sequence: CDR1 MNHEY, CDR2 SMNVEV (reference sequence). V was pared by 4 bases and J by 2 bases, with 11 bases of the junction left unmatched. The CDR3 sequence is 16 residues long. The CDR3 here is CASSSPLGRGTYEQYF. The CDR3, as DNA: TGTGCCAGCAGTTCGCCCCTGGGGCGGGGGACCTACGAGCAGTACTTC.